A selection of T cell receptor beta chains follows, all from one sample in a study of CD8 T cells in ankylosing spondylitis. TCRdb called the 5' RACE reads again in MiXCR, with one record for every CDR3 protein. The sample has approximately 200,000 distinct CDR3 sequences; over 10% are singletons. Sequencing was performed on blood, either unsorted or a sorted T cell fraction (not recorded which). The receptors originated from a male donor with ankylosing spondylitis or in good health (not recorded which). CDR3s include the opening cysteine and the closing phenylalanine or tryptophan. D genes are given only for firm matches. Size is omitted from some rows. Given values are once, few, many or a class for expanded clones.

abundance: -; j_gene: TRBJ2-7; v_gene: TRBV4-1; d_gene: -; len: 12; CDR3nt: TGCGCCAGCAGCCCCGGGGGAGGCGAGCAGTACTTC; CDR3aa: CASSPGGGEQYF
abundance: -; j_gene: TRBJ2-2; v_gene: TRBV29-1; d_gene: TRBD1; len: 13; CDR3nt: TGCAGCGGAACAGGGGGCTGGGGCGGGGAGCTGTTTTTT; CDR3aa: CSGTGGWGGELFF
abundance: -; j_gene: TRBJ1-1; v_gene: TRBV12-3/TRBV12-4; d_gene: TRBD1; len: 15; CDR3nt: TGTGCCAGCAGTTCCTGGACAGGGCGGGACACTGAAGCTTTCTTT; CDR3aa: CASSSWTGRDTEAFF
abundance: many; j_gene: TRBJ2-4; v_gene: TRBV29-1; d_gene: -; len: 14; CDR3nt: TGCAGCGTTGAAGAGGGATTAGCCAAAAACATTCAGTACTTC; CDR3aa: CSVEEGLAKNIQYF
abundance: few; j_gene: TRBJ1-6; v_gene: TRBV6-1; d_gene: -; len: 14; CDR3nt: TGTGCCAGCAGTGAAACGGGAGTTAATTCACCCCTCCACTTT; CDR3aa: CASSETGVNSPLHF
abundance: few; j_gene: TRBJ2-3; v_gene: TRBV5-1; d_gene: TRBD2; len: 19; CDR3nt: TGCGCCAGCAGCTCGGGACTAGCGGGGGGCCGTGCTAGCACAGATACGCAGTATTTT; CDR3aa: CASSSGLAGGRASTDTQYF
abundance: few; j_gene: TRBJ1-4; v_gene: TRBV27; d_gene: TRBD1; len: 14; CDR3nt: TGTGCCAGCAGGCCGGGACAGGGGGCTGAAAAACTGTTTTTT; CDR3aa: CASRPGQGAEKLFF
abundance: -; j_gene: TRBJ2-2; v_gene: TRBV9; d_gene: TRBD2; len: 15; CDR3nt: TGTGCCAGCGGGGACCTGGGCGGGAGCACCGGGGAGCTGTTTTTT; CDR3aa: CASGDLGGSTGELFF
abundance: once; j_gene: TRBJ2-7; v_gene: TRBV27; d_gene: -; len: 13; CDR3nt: TGTGCCAGCAGTTACAAGTTTCTCTACGAGCAGTACTTC; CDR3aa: CASSYKFLYEQYF
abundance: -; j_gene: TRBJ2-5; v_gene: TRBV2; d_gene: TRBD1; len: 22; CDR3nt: TGTGCCAGCAGTGAAGCGCCCACCACCGTGATCGCCGGGACAGGGGAGGAGGAGACCCAGTACTTC; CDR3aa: CASSEAPTTVIAGTGEEETQYF
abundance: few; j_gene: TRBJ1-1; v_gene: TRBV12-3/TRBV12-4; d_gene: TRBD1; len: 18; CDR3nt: TGTGCCAGCAGTGGAAGGGACAGGGGGCTAGAGATGAACACTGAAGCTTTCTTT; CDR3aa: CASSGRDRGLEMNTEAFF
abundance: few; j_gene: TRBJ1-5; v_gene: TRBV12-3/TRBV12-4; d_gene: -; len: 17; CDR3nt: TGTGCCAGCAGCTCAGCCTTTAGGGGGGTCGAGGGTCAGCCCCAGCATTTT; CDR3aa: CASSSAFRGVEGQPQHF